This is a list of T cell receptor beta chains from one sample in a study of shared clonotypes between healthy human individuals. Clones were read by immunoSEQ multiplex PCR, and TCRdb kept only the in-frame ones, dropping some. The table includes over a million clones, approximately 97% detected once. Sequencing was performed on naive CD4+ T cells sorted from blood. The receptors were gathered from a young man in good health. The CDR3 runs from the conserved cysteine through the conserved F or W. A D gene is named only where the DNA matches it firmly. For some rows the clone size is stated as once, few or many, or as a class when expanded; others skip it.

CDR3 protein: CASSLGQDSYEQYF
CDR3 DNA: TGCGCCAGCAGCTTGGGGCAGGACTCCTACGAGCAGTACTTC
V gene: TRBV5-1
J gene: TRBJ2-7
D gene: NA
clone size: once

CDR3 protein: CASSVEGLAVYNEQFF
CDR3 DNA: TGTGCCAGCAGCGTAGAAGGGCTAGCGGTATACAATGAGCAGTTCTTC
V gene: TRBV9
J gene: TRBJ2-1
D gene: TRBD2
clone size: NA

CDR3 protein: CASSFSTGVQTQYF
CDR3 DNA: TGTGCCAGCAGTTTCTCAACGGGGGTGCAGACCCAGTACTTC
V gene: TRBV28
J gene: TRBJ2-5
D gene: NA
clone size: NA

CDR3 protein: CATHSDGVEQFF
CDR3 DNA: TGTGCCACCCACTCGGACGGAGTCGAGCAGTTCTTC
V gene: TRBV28
J gene: TRBJ2-1
D gene: NA
clone size: once

CDR3 protein: CASSLVLTDQETQYF
CDR3 DNA: TGCGCCAGCAGCTTGGTTCTGACAGACCAAGAGACCCAGTACTTC
V gene: TRBV5-1
J gene: TRBJ2-5
D gene: NA
clone size: NA

CDR3 protein: CASSREAGGYEQYF
CDR3 DNA: TGTGCCAGTAGTAGGGAGGCCGGGGGCTACGAGCAGTACTTC
V gene: TRBV19
J gene: TRBJ2-7
D gene: NA
clone size: NA

CDR3 protein: CASSIGHDVRNQPQHF
CDR3 DNA: TGTGCCAGTAGTATAGGCCACGACGTTAGGAATCAGCCCCAGCATTTT
V gene: TRBV19
J gene: TRBJ1-5
D gene: NA
clone size: many

CDR3 protein: CASRLAWETQYF
CDR3 DNA: TGTGCCAGCAGGCTAGCTTGGGAGACCCAGTACTTC
V gene: TRBV6-5
J gene: TRBJ2-5
D gene: NA
clone size: NA

CDR3 protein: CATKEDGTAAYEQYF
CDR3 DNA: TGTGCCACCAAAGAAGACGGGACGGCAGCCTACGAGCAGTACTTC
V gene: TRBV6-5
J gene: TRBJ2-7
D gene: NA
clone size: once

CDR3 protein: CASRTSGTDTQYF
CDR3 DNA: TGTGCCAGCCGGACTAGCGGGACGGATACGCAGTATTTT
V gene: TRBV7-3
J gene: TRBJ2-3
D gene: TRBD2
clone size: NA

CDR3 protein: CASSGPGGPDNEQFF
CDR3 DNA: TGTGCCAGCAGTGGGCCGGGAGGGCCCGACAATGAGCAGTTCTTC
V gene: TRBV2
J gene: TRBJ2-1
D gene: TRBD2
clone size: NA

CDR3 protein: CAWRTVWGETQYF
CDR3 DNA: TGTGCCTGGAGGACCGTTTGGGGAGAGACCCAGTACTTC
V gene: TRBV30
J gene: TRBJ2-5
D gene: NA
clone size: NA

CDR3 protein: CASSPETPGNTIYF
CDR3 DNA: TGTGCCAGCAGCCCAGAAACTCCTGGAAACACCATATATTTT
V gene: TRBV9
J gene: TRBJ1-3
D gene: NA
clone size: NA

CDR3 protein: CASSLSQGSQPQHF
CDR3 DNA: TGTGCCAGCAGCTTATCACAGGGATCTCAGCCCCAGCATTTT
V gene: TRBV7-2
J gene: TRBJ1-5
D gene: NA
clone size: few

CDR3 protein: CASILSGSTTDTQYF
CDR3 DNA: TGTGCCAGCATTCTAAGCGGGAGCACCACAGATACGCAGTATTTT
V gene: TRBV27
J gene: TRBJ2-3
D gene: TRBD2
clone size: NA

CDR3 protein: CASTDGTQYF
CDR3 DNA: TGTGCCAGCACTGACGGGACCCAGTACTTC
V gene: TRBV2
J gene: TRBJ2-5
D gene: NA
clone size: NA

CDR3 protein: CASSPGLAGAPSSYNEQFF
CDR3 DNA: TGTGCCAGCAGCCCGGGACTAGCGGGAGCCCCGAGCTCCTACAATGAGCAGTTCTTC
V gene: TRBV9
J gene: TRBJ2-1
D gene: TRBD2
clone size: NA

CDR3 protein: CASSGQGWVGAFF
CDR3 DNA: TGTGCCAGCAGCGGACAGGGGTGGGTGGGAGCTTTCTTT
V gene: TRBV9
J gene: TRBJ1-1
D gene: TRBD1
clone size: NA

CDR3 protein: CASSISGMRIEKLFF
CDR3 DNA: TGTGCCAGTAGTATTTCTGGGATGCGGATTGAAAAACTGTTTTTT
V gene: TRBV19
J gene: TRBJ1-4
D gene: NA
clone size: once

CDR3 protein: CASSLVTLGARDKNIQYF
CDR3 DNA: TGTGCCAGCAGCTTGGTAACTTTGGGGGCGCGGGACAAAAACATTCAGTACTTC
V gene: TRBV5-4
J gene: TRBJ2-4
D gene: NA
clone size: NA

CDR3 protein: CATSSLGGELFF
CDR3 DNA: TGTGCCACCAGCAGCCTTGGCGGGGAGCTGTTTTTT
V gene: TRBV15
J gene: TRBJ2-2
D gene: NA
clone size: NA

CDR3 protein: CSPRGETQYF
CDR3 DNA: TGCAGCCCTAGAGGGGAGACCCAGTACTTC
V gene: TRBV20-1
J gene: TRBJ2-5
D gene: NA
clone size: NA

CDR3 protein: CASSLAPLAANYNEQFF
CDR3 DNA: TGTGCCAGCAGCTTGGCGCCCCTAGCGGCCAATTACAATGAGCAGTTCTTC
V gene: TRBV5-6
J gene: TRBJ2-1
D gene: TRBD2
clone size: NA

CDR3 protein: CASKGMRRPYEQYF
CDR3 DNA: TGTGCCAGCAAGGGTATGCGGAGGCCCTACGAGCAGTACTTC
V gene: TRBV27
J gene: TRBJ2-7
D gene: NA
clone size: NA

CDR3 protein: CASSLSWPDSAAFF
CDR3 DNA: TGTGCCAGCAGTTTATCGTGGCCGGACAGCGCGGCTTTCTTT
V gene: TRBV27
J gene: TRBJ1-1
D gene: NA
clone size: NA

CDR3 protein: CASSRPGPKKDTQYF
CDR3 DNA: TGTGCCAGCAGCAGACCGGGACCTAAAAAGGATACGCAGTATTTT
V gene: TRBV21-1
J gene: TRBJ2-3
D gene: NA
clone size: NA

CDR3 protein: CASSLTGREYEQYF
CDR3 DNA: TGTGCCAGCAGCTTAACCGGCAGGGAATACGAGCAGTACTTC
V gene: TRBV7-2
J gene: TRBJ2-7
D gene: NA
clone size: NA

CDR3 protein: CASGVSYEQFF
CDR3 DNA: TGTGCCAGCGGAGTGTCTTATGAGCAGTTCTTC
V gene: TRBV7-9
J gene: TRBJ2-1
D gene: NA
clone size: NA

CDR3 protein: CASSETTAGELFF
CDR3 DNA: TGTGCCAGCAGCGAAACGACGGCCGGGGAGCTGTTTTTT
V gene: TRBV7-3
J gene: TRBJ2-2
D gene: NA
clone size: NA

CDR3 protein: CASSLNSRTFSYVQYF
CDR3 DNA: TGCGCCAGCAGCTTGAATAGCAGGACTTTCTCGTACGTGCAGTACTTC
V gene: TRBV5-1
J gene: TRBJ2-7
D gene: NA
clone size: NA

CDR3 protein: CASSLLGGGTGELFF
CDR3 DNA: TGTGCCAGCAGCCTATTGGGAGGGGGCACCGGGGAGCTGTTTTTT
V gene: TRBV7-8
J gene: TRBJ2-2
D gene: NA
clone size: NA

CDR3 protein: CSVEGETDTQYF
CDR3 DNA: TGCAGCGTTGAAGGGGAAACAGATACGCAGTATTTT
V gene: TRBV29-1
J gene: TRBJ2-3
D gene: NA
clone size: few

CDR3 protein: CASSSLAGNSYEQYF
CDR3 DNA: TGCGCCAGCAGTTCCCTAGCGGGGAACTCCTACGAGCAGTACTTC
V gene: TRBV5-1
J gene: TRBJ2-7
D gene: TRBD2
clone size: NA

CDR3 protein: CASRGPRDRNYEQYF
CDR3 DNA: TGTGCCAGCAGGGGGCCCCGGGACAGAAACTACGAGCAGTACTTC
V gene: TRBV6-6
J gene: TRBJ2-7
D gene: TRBD1
clone size: NA

CDR3 protein: CASTLGQHYGYTF
CDR3 DNA: TGTGCCAGCACCCTGGGACAGCACTATGGCTACACCTTC
V gene: TRBV28
J gene: TRBJ1-2
D gene: TRBD1
clone size: NA

CDR3 protein: CASSLTGRDQPQHF
CDR3 DNA: TGTGCCAGCAGCTTGACAGGGAGAGATCAGCCCCAGCATTTT
V gene: TRBV6-5
J gene: TRBJ1-5
D gene: TRBD1
clone size: NA

CDR3 protein: CASRQGGSTEAFF
CDR3 DNA: TGTGCCAGCAGACAGGGGGGAAGCACTGAAGCTTTCTTT
V gene: TRBV6-5
J gene: TRBJ1-1
D gene: TRBD1
clone size: NA

CDR3 protein: CASTGLAGIGEQFF
CDR3 DNA: TGCGCCAGCACGGGACTAGCGGGAATCGGTGAGCAGTTCTTC
V gene: TRBV5-1
J gene: TRBJ2-1
D gene: TRBD2
clone size: NA

CDR3 protein: CASSAGGGQETQYF
CDR3 DNA: TGTGCCAGTAGTGCAGGGGGCGGACAAGAGACCCAGTACTTC
V gene: TRBV19
J gene: TRBJ2-5
D gene: TRBD1
clone size: NA

CDR3 protein: CASSDSMVSKNIQYF
CDR3 DNA: TGTGCCAGCAGTGACTCGATGGTGTCCAAAAACATTCAGTACTTC
V gene: TRBV6-4
J gene: TRBJ2-4
D gene: NA
clone size: NA

CDR3 protein: CASSLGDRVFQPQHF
CDR3 DNA: TGTGCCAGCAGCTTAGGGGACAGGGTTTTTCAGCCCCAGCATTTT
V gene: TRBV7-9
J gene: TRBJ1-5
D gene: TRBD1
clone size: once

CDR3 protein: CASSGSLGGMGTGELFF
CDR3 DNA: TGCGCCAGCAGTGGCTCCTTAGGGGGAATGGGCACCGGGGAGCTGTTTTTT
V gene: TRBV10-2
J gene: TRBJ2-2
D gene: NA
clone size: NA

CDR3 protein: CASSLRIWGRGGNQPQHF
CDR3 DNA: TGTGCCAGCAGTTTACGGATCTGGGGAAGGGGGGGCAATCAGCCCCAGCATTTT
V gene: TRBV28
J gene: TRBJ1-5
D gene: NA
clone size: NA

CDR3 protein: CASSPAGDSYEQYF
CDR3 DNA: TGTGCCAGCAGTCCCGCAGGGGACTCCTACGAGCAGTACTTC
V gene: TRBV9
J gene: TRBJ2-7
D gene: NA
clone size: NA

CDR3 protein: CASSLAGRGYNEQFF
CDR3 DNA: TGTGCCAGCAGCTTAGCAGGGAGGGGGTACAATGAGCAGTTCTTC
V gene: TRBV7-9
J gene: TRBJ2-1
D gene: NA
clone size: NA

CDR3 protein: CASSLSRGVRTDTQYF
CDR3 DNA: TGTGCCAGCAGTTTATCGAGGGGGGTACGCACAGATACGCAGTATTTT
V gene: TRBV27
J gene: TRBJ2-3
D gene: NA
clone size: NA

CDR3 protein: CASSLGRERGYTF
CDR3 DNA: TGTGCCAGCAGTTTGGGGAGGGAAAGAGGCTACACCTTC
V gene: TRBV27
J gene: TRBJ1-2
D gene: NA
clone size: NA

CDR3 protein: CASSLVGGANVLTF
CDR3 DNA: TGCGCCAGCAGCTTGGTGGGAGGGGCCAACGTCCTGACTTTC
V gene: TRBV5-1
J gene: TRBJ2-6
D gene: NA
clone size: NA

CDR3 protein: CASSLLSSGPRETQYF
CDR3 DNA: TGTGCCAGCAGCTTGTTGTCTAGCGGGCCCCGGGAGACCCAGTACTTC
V gene: TRBV5-5
J gene: TRBJ2-5
D gene: TRBD2
clone size: NA

CDR3 protein: CASSYRRYQETQYF
CDR3 DNA: TGTGCCAGCAGCTACAGGCGGTACCAAGAGACCCAGTACTTC
V gene: TRBV7-2
J gene: TRBJ2-5
D gene: NA
clone size: NA

CDR3 protein: CASSQETGSTDTQYF
CDR3 DNA: TGTGCCAGCAGCCAAGAAACAGGGTCCACAGATACGCAGTATTTT
V gene: TRBV14
J gene: TRBJ2-3
D gene: NA
clone size: NA

CDR3 protein: CASRASTDTQYF
CDR3 DNA: TGTGCCAGCAGGGCCTCCACAGATACGCAGTATTTT
V gene: TRBV6-1
J gene: TRBJ2-3
D gene: NA
clone size: once

CDR3 protein: CASSKEVGSYNEQFF
CDR3 DNA: TGTGCCAGCAGCAAAGAGGTCGGGAGTTACAATGAGCAGTTCTTC
V gene: TRBV21-1
J gene: TRBJ2-1
D gene: NA
clone size: NA